Shown below are 10 T cell receptor beta chains from a single sample sequenced in a study of blood T cells in healthy people across ages. Combining a sample-barcoded 5' primer with a J-beta primer mix, a second PCR ran for about 7 to 11 cycles. TCRdb fed the 5' RACE reads into MiXCR, producing one record per CDR3 protein. The sample shows about 680,000 distinct CDR3 sequences, around 45% of them seen only once. Sequencing was done on a sample of blood. Every receptor here comes from an older woman in good health.

The sample holds a few counts of this clonotype. V is TRBV7-9 and J is TRBJ1-1; maybe TRBD1 (5 bases). Germline assignment: CDR1 SEHNR and CDR2 FQNEAQ (reference sequence). Between the trimmed V and J ends, which lost 7 bases and 3 bases, there was a span of 12 bases. This CDR3 spans 13 amino acids. In DNA, the CDR3 is TGTGCCAGCAATGTCCGGGGGGACACTGAAGCTTTCTTT. Protein: CASNVRGDTEAFF.

The rearrangement uses TRBV7-2 and TRBJ2-1, with D hard to call. Germline V gene data show CDR1 as SGHTA and CDR2 as FQGNSA. The CDR3 totals 15 residues. Trimming shortened V by 1 base and J by 6 bases, and 13 bases separated the two germline ends. DNA of the CDR3: TGTGCCAGCAGCTTAGGCCCCCTAATGCTCAATGAGCAGTTCTTC. This translates into CASSLGPLMLNEQFF.

This clonotype was counted a few times. The chain has TRBV29-1 and TRBJ1-4, with D possibly TRBD1 on 5 matching bases. V was trimmed by 7 bases and J by 8 bases, leaving 17 bases between them. The germline gives CDR1 SQVTM, CDR2 ANQGSEA. This CDR3 spans 13 amino acids. The CDR3: CSAAGRLTEKLFF. The CDR3 DNA follows: TGCAGCGCCGCGGGACGCCTTACCGAAAAACTGTTTTTT.

This clonotype was seen more than once but under ten times. The chain couples TRBV4-3 to TRBJ2-7, with 9 bases lining up with TRBD2. The CDR3 has 19 residues. CDR1 and CDR2 (germline): LGHNA, YSLEER. J gave up 2 bases and V 0 bases, and 14 bases lay outside the gene matches. The CDR3 protein is CASSQDGVEAGGGTYEQYF. CDR3 sequence (DNA): TGCGCCAGCAGCCAAGACGGTGTAGAGGCGGGAGGGGGCACCTACGAGCAGTACTTC.

This clonotype has only a few counts. J is TRBJ1-2 and V is TRBV7-2; 11 bases line up with TRBD1. This CDR3 contains 16 residues. In germline, CDR1 is SGHTA, CDR2 FQGNSA. Trimming at V came to 4 bases and at J to 4 bases, leaving 8 bases not matched to a gene. DNA of the CDR3: TGTGCCAGCAGCTCGGCGGACAGGGGGCGAGGCTATGGCTACACCTTC. Protein product: CASSSADRGRGYGYTF.

The chain has TRBV20-1 and TRBJ2-1; 10 bases are a match to TRBD2. The V gene end was trimmed by 6 bases and the J gene end by 0 bases; junction bases not matched to a gene: 8. Germline V gives CDR1 DFQATT, CDR2 SNEGSKA (reference sequence). This CDR3 has 16 amino acids. The CDR3 region is CSASGLAESSYNEQFF. CDR3 DNA: TGCAGTGCGAGTGGACTAGCGGAGAGCTCCTACAATGAGCAGTTCTTC.

Of note for this clonotype: One end of the junction does not line up with germline, which may come from a read error. This chain uses TRBV18 with TRBJ2-1, with 7 bases fitting TRBD1. The CDR3 covers 19 residues. Germline values: CDR1 KGHSH, CDR2 LQKENI. DNA for the CDR3: TGTGCCAGCTCACCACAAGATGCCGGGACAGTTAGGAGCCGCAATGAGAAGTTCTTC. It yields the protein CASSPQDAGTVRSRNEKFF.

A few counts support this clonotype. This chain joins TRBV30 and TRBJ1-1; no reliable D call. CDR1 GTSNPN and CDR2 SVGIG come from the germline V gene (reference sequence). Trimming removed 7 bases at V and 2 bases at J, with 14 bases between. There are 13 residues in the CDR3. The CDR3 DNA is TGTGCCTCCTCGGGGTCCCCTAACACTGAAGCTTTCTTT. Translation gives CASSGSPNTEAFF.

The chain recombines TRBV10-3 with TRBJ1-2; tentatively, D is TRBD1 (5 bases). The CDR3 consists of 16 residues. Trimming shortened V by 3 bases and J by 6 bases, and 20 bases separated the two germline ends. Germline loops: CDR1 ENHRY, CDR2 SYGVKD. The CDR3 DNA follows: TGTGCCATCAGTGACAACAGAGGGTCCTCCAGGGATGGCTACACCTTC. The encoded protein is CAISDNRGSSRDGYTF.

A few counts support this clonotype. This chain connects TRBV20-1 to TRBJ2-1; possibly TRBD2 for D (5 bases). This CDR3 contains 16 residues. V was clipped by 3 bases and J by 0 bases, with 15 bases between them. Germline lookup yields CDR1 DFQATT and CDR2 SNEGSKA (reference sequence). CDR3 DNA: TGCAGTGCTAGCCCGAGCGGAGGAAGCTCCTACAATGAGCAGTTCTTC. It specifies CSASPSGGSSYNEQFF.